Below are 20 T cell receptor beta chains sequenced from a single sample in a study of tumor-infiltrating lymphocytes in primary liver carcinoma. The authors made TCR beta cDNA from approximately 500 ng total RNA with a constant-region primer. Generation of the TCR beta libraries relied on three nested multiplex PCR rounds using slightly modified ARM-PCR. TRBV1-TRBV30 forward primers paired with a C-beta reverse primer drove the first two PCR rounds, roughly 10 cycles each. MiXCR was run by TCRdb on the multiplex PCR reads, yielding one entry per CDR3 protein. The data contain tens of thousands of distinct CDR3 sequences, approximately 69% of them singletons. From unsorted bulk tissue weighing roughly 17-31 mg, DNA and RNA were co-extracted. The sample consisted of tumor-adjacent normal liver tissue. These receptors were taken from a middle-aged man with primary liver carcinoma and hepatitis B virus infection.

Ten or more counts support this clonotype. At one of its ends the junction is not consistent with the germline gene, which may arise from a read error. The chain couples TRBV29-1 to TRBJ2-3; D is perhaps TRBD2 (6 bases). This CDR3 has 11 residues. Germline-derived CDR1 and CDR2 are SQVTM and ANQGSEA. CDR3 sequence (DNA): TGCAGCGTTGTCGCCGGGACTGTGCTGGATTTT. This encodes CSVVAGTVLDF.

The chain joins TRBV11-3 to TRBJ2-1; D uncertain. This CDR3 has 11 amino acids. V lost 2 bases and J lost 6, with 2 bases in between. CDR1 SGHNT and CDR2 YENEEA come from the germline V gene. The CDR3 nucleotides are TGTGCCAGCAGCTTATCCAATGAGCAGTTCTTC. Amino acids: CASSLSNEQFF. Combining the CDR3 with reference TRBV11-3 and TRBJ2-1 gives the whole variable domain EAGVVQSPRYKIIEKKQPVAFWCNPISGHNTLYWYLQNLGQGPELLIRYENEEAVDDSQLPKDRFSAERLKGVDSTLKIQPAELGDSAVYLCASSLSNEQFFGPGTRLTVL.

The CDR3 bases are TGTGCCAGGAGCCCCGACTTAGCTCCAGCTAATGAAAAACTGTTTTTT. Encoded protein: CARSPDLAPANEKLFF. The chain uses TRBV11-2 and TRBJ1-4, with unresolved D. The CDR3 runs 16 residues. Deletions cut 9 bases from V and 3 bases from J, with 20 bases between. Germline values: CDR1 SGHAT, CDR2 FQNNGV.

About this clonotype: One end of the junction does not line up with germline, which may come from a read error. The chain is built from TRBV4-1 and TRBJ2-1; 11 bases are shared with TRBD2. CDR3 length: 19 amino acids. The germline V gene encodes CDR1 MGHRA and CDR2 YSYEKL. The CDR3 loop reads CASSQRRLAGGGSYNEQFF. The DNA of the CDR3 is TGCGCCAGCAGCCAACGGAGGCTAGCGGGAGGTGGCTCCTACAATGAGCAGTTCTTT.

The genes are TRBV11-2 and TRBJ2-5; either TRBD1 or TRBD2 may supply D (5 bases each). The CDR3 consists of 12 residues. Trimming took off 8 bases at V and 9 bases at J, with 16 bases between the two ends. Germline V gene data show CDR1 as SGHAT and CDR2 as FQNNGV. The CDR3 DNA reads TGTGCCAGCTTAGGTGACTGGGGGTCCCAGTACTTC. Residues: CASLGDWGSQYF.

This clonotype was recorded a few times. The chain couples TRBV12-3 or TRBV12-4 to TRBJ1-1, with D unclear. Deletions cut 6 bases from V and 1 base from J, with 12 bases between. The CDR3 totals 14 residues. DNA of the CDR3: TGTGCCAGCAGCTCTTCCGATGCGAACACTGAAGCTTTCTTT. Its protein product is CASSSSDANTEAFF.

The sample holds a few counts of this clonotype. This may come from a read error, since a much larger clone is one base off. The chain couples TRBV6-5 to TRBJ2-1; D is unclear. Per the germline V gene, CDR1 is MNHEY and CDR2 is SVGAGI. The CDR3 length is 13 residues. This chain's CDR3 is CAISSGPYNEQFF. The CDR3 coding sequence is TGTGCCATCAGTTCCGGCCCTTACAATGAGCAGTTCTTC.

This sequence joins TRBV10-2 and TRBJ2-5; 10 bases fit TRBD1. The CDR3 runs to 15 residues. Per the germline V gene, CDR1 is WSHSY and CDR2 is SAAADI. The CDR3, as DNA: TGCACCACCAGTTCCCGGGACAGGGGAAAAGAGACCCAGTACTTC. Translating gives CTTSSRDRGKETQYF.

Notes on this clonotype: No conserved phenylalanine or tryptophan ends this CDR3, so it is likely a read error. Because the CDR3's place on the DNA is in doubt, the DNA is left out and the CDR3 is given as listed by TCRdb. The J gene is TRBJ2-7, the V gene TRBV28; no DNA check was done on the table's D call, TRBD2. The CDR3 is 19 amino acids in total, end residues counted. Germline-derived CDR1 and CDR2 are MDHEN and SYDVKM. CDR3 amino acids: CASSFLGLAGGRISYEQYI.

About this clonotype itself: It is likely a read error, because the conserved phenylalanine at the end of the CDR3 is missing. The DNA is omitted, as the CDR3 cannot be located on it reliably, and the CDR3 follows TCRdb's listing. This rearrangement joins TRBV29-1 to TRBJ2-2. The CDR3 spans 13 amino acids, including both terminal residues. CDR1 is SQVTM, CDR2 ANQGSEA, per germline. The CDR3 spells CSVAGSGTGELCI.

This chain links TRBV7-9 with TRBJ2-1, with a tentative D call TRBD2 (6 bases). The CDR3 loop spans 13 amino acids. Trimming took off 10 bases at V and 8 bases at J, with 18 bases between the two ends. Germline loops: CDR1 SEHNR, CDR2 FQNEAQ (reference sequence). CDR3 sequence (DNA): TGTGCCATATCGGGGACTCGTAGCGATGAGCAGTTCTTC. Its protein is CAISGTRSDEQFF.

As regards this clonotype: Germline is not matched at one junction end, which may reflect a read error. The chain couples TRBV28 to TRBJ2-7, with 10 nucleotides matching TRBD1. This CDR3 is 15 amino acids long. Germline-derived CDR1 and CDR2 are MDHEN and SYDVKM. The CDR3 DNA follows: TGTACCAGCAGTAAGTGGACAGGGGGGCCCTACGAACAGTACTTC. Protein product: CTSSKWTGGPYEQYF.

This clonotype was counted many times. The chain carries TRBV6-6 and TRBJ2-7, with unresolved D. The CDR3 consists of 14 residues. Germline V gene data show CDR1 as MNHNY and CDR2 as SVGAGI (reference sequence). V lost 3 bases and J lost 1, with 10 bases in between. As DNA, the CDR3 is TGTGCCAGCAGTTATGTTAAGGGATCCTACGAGCAGTACTTC. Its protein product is CASSYVKGSYEQYF.

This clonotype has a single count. CDR3 nucleotide sequence: TGTGCCAGAAGCAGGGAAATGTGGGTCGAGCAGTACTTC. This sequence encodes CARSREMWVEQYF. The V call is TRBV6-2 or TRBV6-3, the J call TRBJ2-7; D may be TRBD1 (5 bases). The CDR3 totals 13 residues. The germline V gene has CDR1 MNHEY and CDR2 SVGEGT. Trimming stripped 9 bases from V and 6 bases from J, with 18 bases between.

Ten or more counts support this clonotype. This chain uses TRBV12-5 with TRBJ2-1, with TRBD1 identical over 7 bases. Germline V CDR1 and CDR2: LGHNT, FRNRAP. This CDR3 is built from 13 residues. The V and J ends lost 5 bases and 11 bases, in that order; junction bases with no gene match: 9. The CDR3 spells CASGPGTVDKQFF. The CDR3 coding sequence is TGTGCTAGTGGTCCCGGGACAGTAGATAAGCAGTTCTTC.

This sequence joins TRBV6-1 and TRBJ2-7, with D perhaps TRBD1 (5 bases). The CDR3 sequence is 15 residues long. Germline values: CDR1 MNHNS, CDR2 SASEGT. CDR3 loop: CTNRRLGRVHYEQYF. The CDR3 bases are TGTACCAACAGGCGCCTAGGAAGGGTCCACTACGAGCAGTACTTC.

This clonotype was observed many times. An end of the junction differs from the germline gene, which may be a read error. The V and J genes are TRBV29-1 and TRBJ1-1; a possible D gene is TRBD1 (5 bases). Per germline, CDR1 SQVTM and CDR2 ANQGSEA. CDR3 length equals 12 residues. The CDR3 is CSVSQGRAEVFF. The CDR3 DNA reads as TGCAGCGTCTCTCAGGGCAGGGCTGAAGTTTTCTTT.

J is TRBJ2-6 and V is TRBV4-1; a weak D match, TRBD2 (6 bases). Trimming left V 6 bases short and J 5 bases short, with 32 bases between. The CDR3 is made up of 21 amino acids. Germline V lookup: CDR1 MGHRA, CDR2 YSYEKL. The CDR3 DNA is TGCGCCAGCAGAATGTCCGCGGGAAGTTCCCGAGTGGATAGGAGGGCCAACGTCCTGACTTTC. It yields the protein CASRMSAGSSRVDRRANVLTF.

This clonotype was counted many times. This chain's CDR3 is CASSLNWGTDTQYF. The CDR3 DNA is TGTGCCAGCAGTTTAAACTGGGGTACAGATACGCAGTATTTT. This chain uses TRBV6-5 with TRBJ2-3; D gene unclear. The CDR3 has 14 amino acids. With 4 bases removed from V and 3 bases from J, the gap between germline ends came to 11 bases. Germline V CDR1 and CDR2: MNHEY, SVGAGI.

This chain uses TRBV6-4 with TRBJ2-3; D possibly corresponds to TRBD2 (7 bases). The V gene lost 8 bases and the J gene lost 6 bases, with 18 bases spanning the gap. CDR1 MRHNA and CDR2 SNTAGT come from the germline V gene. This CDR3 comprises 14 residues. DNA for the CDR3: TGTGCCAGCGGTGGCTCCGGGGGGCCCGATACGCAGTATTTT. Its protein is CASGGSGGPDTQYF.